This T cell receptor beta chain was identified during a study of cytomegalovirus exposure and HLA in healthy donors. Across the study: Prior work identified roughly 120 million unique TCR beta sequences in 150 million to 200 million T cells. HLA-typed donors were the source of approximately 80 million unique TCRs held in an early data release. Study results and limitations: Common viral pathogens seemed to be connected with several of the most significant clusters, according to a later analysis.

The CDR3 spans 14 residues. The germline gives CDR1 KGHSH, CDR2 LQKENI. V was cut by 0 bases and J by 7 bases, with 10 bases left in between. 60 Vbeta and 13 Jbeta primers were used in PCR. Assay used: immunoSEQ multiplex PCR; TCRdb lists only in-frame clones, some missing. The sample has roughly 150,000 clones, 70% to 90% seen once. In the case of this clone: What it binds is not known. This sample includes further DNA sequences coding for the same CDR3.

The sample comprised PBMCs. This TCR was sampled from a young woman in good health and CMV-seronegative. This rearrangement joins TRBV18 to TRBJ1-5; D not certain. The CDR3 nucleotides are TGTGCCAGCTCACCACCGACGGGAGGGCAGCCCCAGCATTTT. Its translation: CASSPPTGGQPQHF.